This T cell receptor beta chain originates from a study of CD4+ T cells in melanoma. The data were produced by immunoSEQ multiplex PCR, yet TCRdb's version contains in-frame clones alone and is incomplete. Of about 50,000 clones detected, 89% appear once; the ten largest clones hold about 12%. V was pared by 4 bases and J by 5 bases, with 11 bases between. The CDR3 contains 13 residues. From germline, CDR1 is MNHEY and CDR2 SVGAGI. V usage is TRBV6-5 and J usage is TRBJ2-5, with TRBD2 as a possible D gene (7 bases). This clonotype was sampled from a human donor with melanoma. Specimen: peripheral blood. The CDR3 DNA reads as TGTGCCAGCAGTTTGGGGGGGCCCGAGACCCAGTACTTC. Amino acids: CASSLGGPETQYF.